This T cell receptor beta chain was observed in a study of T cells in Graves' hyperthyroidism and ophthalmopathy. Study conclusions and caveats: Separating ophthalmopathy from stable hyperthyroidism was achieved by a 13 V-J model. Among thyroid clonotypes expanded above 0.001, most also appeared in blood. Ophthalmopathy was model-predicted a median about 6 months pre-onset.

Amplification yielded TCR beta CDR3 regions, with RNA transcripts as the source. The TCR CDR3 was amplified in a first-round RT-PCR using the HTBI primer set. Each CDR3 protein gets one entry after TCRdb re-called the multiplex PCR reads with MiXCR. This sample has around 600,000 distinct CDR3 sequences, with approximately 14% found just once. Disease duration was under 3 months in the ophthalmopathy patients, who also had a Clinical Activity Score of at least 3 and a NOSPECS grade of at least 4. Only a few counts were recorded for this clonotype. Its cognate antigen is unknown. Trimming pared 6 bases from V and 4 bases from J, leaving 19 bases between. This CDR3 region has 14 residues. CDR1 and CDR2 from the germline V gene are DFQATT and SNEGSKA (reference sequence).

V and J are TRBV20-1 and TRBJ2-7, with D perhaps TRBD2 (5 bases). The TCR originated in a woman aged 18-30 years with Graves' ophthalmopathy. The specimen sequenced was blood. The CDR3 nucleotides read TGCAGTGCCCGGACTGCTCGACCTCCGTACGAGCAGTACTTC. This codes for CSARTARPPYEQYF.